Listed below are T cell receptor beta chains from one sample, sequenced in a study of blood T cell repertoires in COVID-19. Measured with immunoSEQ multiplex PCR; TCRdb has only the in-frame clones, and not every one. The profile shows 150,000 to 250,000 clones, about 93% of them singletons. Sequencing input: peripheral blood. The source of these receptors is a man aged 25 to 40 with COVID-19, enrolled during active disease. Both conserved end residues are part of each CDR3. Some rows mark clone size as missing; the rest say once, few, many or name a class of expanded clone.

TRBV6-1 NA CASSEDSSDGYTF
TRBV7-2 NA CASSRDRQGQPQHF
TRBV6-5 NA CASSLQTGGEQFF
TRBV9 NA CASGGTYNEQFF
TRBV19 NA CASSIKGGHYSGNTIYF
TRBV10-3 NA CAIRDAGGHGNTIYF
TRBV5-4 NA CASSPKQGSGNTIYF
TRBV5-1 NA CASSPQELDAGLHF
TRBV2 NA CASQGEYDYGYTF
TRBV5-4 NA CASSLGDGGIGNQPQHF
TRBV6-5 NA CASSYARPPGNYGYTF
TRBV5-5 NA CASSLVQGAEAFF
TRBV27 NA CASSLGGLQGLYGYTF
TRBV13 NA CASSSYRGYTEAFF
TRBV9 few CASSVGPEGLGYGYTF
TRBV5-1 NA CASSSTGNQPQHF
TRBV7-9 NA CASSLGGPTNEKLFF
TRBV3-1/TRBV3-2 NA CASSQEGQGATYEQYF
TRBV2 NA CATGTGPEQYF
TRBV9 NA CASSVVAGRETQYF
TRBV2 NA CASSEQGDEQYF
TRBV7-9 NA CASRPVTYSGGQSYEQYF
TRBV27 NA CASRRQGPNEKLFF
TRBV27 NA CASSSLPGTETTNEKLFF
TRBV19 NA CASSTIRTLSNQPQHF
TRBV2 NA CASSRLQGKEQYF
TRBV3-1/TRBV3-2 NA CASSQVGAGDGYTF
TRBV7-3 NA CASSLGQMNTEAFF
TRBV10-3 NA CATANPTGYTEAFF
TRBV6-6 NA CASSWRTSGVNYEQYF
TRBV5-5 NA CASSPHRGENSPLHF
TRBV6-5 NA CASSSNTDRGGYTF
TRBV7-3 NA CASSPQGPASYGYTF
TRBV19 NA CASNTGTGATEAFF
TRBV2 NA CASSEAGFTSGANVLTF
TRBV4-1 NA CASSPGQGPQNTEAFF
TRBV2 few CASSDIRYQETQYF
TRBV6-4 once CASSDSGGSTDTQYF
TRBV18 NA CASSDTHRGNQPQHF
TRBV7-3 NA CASSSAWGASTQYF
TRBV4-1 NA CASSQGRLGSTDTQYF
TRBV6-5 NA CASSYSRTGGFGYTF
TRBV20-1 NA CSASGEEQYF
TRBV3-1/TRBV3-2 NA CASSRPLSGWNTGELFF
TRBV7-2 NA CASSSALAGQGTSRAFF
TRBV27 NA CASRTANQPQHF
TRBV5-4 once CASSLAQAGGLGTGELFF
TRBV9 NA CASSVELSQETQYF
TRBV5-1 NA CASSLESGNNYGYTF
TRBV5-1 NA CASSQGTGVRTDTQYF
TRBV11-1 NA CASSLGRTASGYTF
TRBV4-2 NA CASSQVGGVTDTQYF
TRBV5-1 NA CASRPNLSGRVETF